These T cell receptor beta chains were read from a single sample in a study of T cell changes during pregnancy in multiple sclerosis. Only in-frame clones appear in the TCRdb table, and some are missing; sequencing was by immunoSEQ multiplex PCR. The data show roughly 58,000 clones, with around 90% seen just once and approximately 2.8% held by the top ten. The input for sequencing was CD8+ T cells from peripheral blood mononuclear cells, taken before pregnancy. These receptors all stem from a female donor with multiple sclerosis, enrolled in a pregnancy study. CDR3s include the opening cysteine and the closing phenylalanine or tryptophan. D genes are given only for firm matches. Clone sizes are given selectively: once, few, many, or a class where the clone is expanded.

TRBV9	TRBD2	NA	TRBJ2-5	TGTGCCAGCAGCCCGGGGGGGAGCAGACAAGAGACCCAGTACTTC	CASSPGGSRQETQYF
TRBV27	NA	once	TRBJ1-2	TGTGCCAGCAGTTTATTTCAGGGAGGGAACTATGGCTACACCTTC	CASSLFQGGNYGYTF
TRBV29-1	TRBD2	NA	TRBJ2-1	TGCAGCGTTGAAGTACTAGCGGGGACTAGTGAGCAGTTCTTC	CSVEVLAGTSEQFF
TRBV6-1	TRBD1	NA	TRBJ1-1	TGTGCCAGCAGTAAGGACAGGGTGAGAGCTTTCTTT	CASSKDRVRAFF
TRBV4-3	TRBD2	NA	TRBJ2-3	TGCGCCAGCAGCCAAGATTCGGGGGGGGCAGATACGCAGTATTTT	CASSQDSGGADTQYF
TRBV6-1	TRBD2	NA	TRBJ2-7	TGTGCCAGTATCGGGGACTATTGGAGCGAGCAGTACTTC	CASIGDYWSEQYF
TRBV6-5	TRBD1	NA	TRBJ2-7	TGTGCCAGACCTTGGGGACAGGACTACGAGCAGTACTTC	CARPWGQDYEQYF
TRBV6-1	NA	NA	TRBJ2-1	TGTGCCAGCAGTGAATGGGCCGCTACCTACAATGAGCAGTTCTTC	CASSEWAATYNEQFF
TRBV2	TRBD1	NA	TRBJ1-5	TGTGCCAGCAGCGCCGACAGGGGGCGAGGTCAGCCCCAGCATTTT	CASSADRGRGQPQHF
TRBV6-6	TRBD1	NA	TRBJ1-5	TGTGCCAGCAATACAGGGGATAGCAATCAGCCCCAGCATTTT	CASNTGDSNQPQHF
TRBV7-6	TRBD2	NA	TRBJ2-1	TGTGCCAGCAGCTTAGACGCCCTTGGTTATGAAGCGGGGGAGCTTAGGGAGCAGTTCTTC	CASSLDALGYEAGELREQFF
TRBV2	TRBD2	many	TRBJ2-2	TGTGCCAGCAGTGGGGAGGCGGCTAGCGGGGACCTGAACACCGGGGAGCTGTTTTTT	CASSGEAASGDLNTGELFF
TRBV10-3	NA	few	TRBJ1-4	TGTGCCATCGCCCAGGGGAACGAAAAACTGTTTTTT	CAIAQGNEKLFF
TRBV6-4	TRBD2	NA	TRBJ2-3	TGTGCCAGCAGTGACTCAGCGGGGGGGCACACAGATACGCAGTATTTT	CASSDSAGGHTDTQYF
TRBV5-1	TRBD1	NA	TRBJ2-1	TGCGCCAGCAGTTTGGGACAGGTATACAATGAGCAGTTCTTC	CASSLGQVYNEQFF
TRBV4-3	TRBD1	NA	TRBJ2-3	TGCGCCAGCAGCCAGGACCCGGGACAGGGAACAGATACGCAGTATTTT	CASSQDPGQGTDTQYF
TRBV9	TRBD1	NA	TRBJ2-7	TGTGCCAGCAGCGTAGAGAGTGACAGGGGCTACGAGCAGTACTTC	CASSVESDRGYEQYF
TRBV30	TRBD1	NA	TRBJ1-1	TGTGCCTGGAGTAGCCGTACGGGACAGTGGAACACTGAAGCTTTCTTT	CAWSSRTGQWNTEAFF